A selection of T cell receptor beta chains follows, all from one sample in a study of cytomegalovirus exposure and HLA in healthy donors. The method was immunoSEQ multiplex PCR; TCRdb's version includes in-frame clones alone and lacks a portion of them. The data contain roughly 170,000 clones, approximately 88% of them singletons. The sequenced material came from PBMCs. These receptors were collected from a man between 25 and 39 years old in good health and CMV-seronegative. The CDR3 runs from the conserved cysteine through the conserved F or W. The order of the fields is V gene, J gene, D gene, clone size, CDR3 protein, CDR3 DNA. A D gene is named only where the DNA matches it firmly. Clone size appears in some rows only: once, few, many, or a class for an expanded clone.

V: TRBV4-1; J: TRBJ1-1; D: .; size: .; CDR3: CASSQDRQEALLSTEAFF; DNA: TGCGCCAGCAGCCAAGATAGGCAGGAGGCGTTATTAAGCACTGAAGCTTTCTTT
V: TRBV5-1; J: TRBJ2-1; D: .; size: .; CDR3: CASSPVRSLNEQFF; DNA: TGCGCCAGCAGCCCTGTTCGTTCCCTTAATGAGCAGTTCTTC
V: TRBV15; J: TRBJ2-3; D: .; size: .; CDR3: CATSRTSGSTDTQYF; DNA: TGTGCCACCAGCAGGACGAGCGGATCCACAGATACGCAGTATTTT
V: TRBV5-1; J: TRBJ2-1; D: TRBD1; size: .; CDR3: CASAEGTGSYNEQFF; DNA: TGCGCCAGCGCAGAAGGGACAGGGTCCTACAATGAGCAGTTCTTC
V: TRBV5-6; J: TRBJ2-7; D: TRBD2; size: few; CDR3: CASSFPGGRGSYEQYF; DNA: TGTGCCAGCAGCTTCCCGGGGGGGCGAGGGTCCTACGAGCAGTACTTC
V: TRBV5-5; J: TRBJ1-1; D: .; size: .; CDR3: CASSLLQGRVTEAFF; DNA: TGTGCCAGCAGCTTGCTACAGGGTAGGGTCACTGAAGCTTTCTTT
V: TRBV29-1; J: TRBJ2-2; D: .; size: .; CDR3: CSAQYAGQTNTGELFF; DNA: TGCAGCGCCCAATACGCAGGACAGACGAACACCGGGGAGCTGTTTTTT
V: TRBV6-6; J: TRBJ2-7; D: .; size: .; CDR3: CASSPNRFAYEQYF; DNA: TGTGCCAGCAGCCCGAACAGGTTCGCCTACGAGCAGTACTTC
V: TRBV6-5; J: TRBJ2-1; D: TRBD2; size: .; CDR3: CASSLKLAGGGEQFF; DNA: TGTGCCAGCAGTCTAAAGCTAGCGGGAGGAGGAGAGCAGTTCTTC
V: TRBV5-4; J: TRBJ2-1; D: .; size: once; CDR3: CASRWKGGYEQFF; DNA: TGTGCCAGCCGGTGGAAGGGCGGGTACGAGCAGTTCTTC
V: TRBV7-2; J: TRBJ2-1; D: .; size: .; CDR3: CASSFVEAYNEQFF; DNA: TGTGCCAGCAGCTTTGTAGAAGCCTACAATGAGCAGTTCTTC
V: TRBV14; J: TRBJ1-3; D: TRBD1; size: .; CDR3: CANSLRTGFGNTIYF; DNA: TGTGCCAACAGCCTTCGGACAGGGTTCGGAAACACCATATATTTT
V: TRBV10-3; J: TRBJ1-2; D: .; size: .; CDR3: CAISESREEGYTF; DNA: TGTGCCATCAGTGAGTCACGGGAGGAGGGCTACACCTTC
V: TRBV9; J: TRBJ2-2; D: .; size: .; CDR3: CASSVARVSTGELFF; DNA: TGTGCCAGCAGCGTAGCGAGGGTATCGACCGGGGAGCTGTTTTTT
V: TRBV13; J: TRBJ2-7; D: TRBD1; size: .; CDR3: CASSVRTGAYEQYF; DNA: TGTGCCAGCAGCGTGCGGACAGGGGCCTACGAGCAGTACTTC
V: TRBV5-6; J: TRBJ2-1; D: TRBD2; size: once; CDR3: CASSLLLAGSYNEQFF; DNA: TGTGCCAGCAGCTTGTTGCTAGCGGGGTCCTACAATGAGCAGTTCTTC
V: TRBV5-1; J: TRBJ2-7; D: .; size: once; CDR3: CASSFNRVQGEQYF; DNA: TGCGCCAGCAGCTTTAACAGGGTGCAAGGCGAGCAGTACTTC
V: TRBV19; J: TRBJ1-3; D: .; size: .; CDR3: CASSTTVSGNTIYF; DNA: TGTGCCAGTAGCACGACAGTTTCTGGAAACACCATATATTTT
V: TRBV5-1; J: TRBJ1-1; D: TRBD1; size: .; CDR3: CASSPGQGWTEAFF; DNA: TGCGCCAGCAGCCCTGGACAGGGCTGGACTGAAGCTTTCTTT
V: TRBV28; J: TRBJ1-6; D: .; size: .; CDR3: CASSLEGVNSPLHF; DNA: TGTGCCAGCAGTTTGGAAGGAGTTAATTCACCCCTCCACTTT
V: TRBV28; J: TRBJ1-5; D: TRBD1; size: once; CDR3: CASKPPGTGYYQPQHF; DNA: TGTGCCAGCAAACCACCCGGGACAGGGTATTATCAGCCCCAGCATTTT
V: TRBV5-6; J: TRBJ2-2; D: TRBD2; size: .; CDR3: CASLMGASGRPNTGELFF; DNA: TGTGCCAGCCTCATGGGTGCTAGCGGGAGGCCGAACACCGGGGAGCTGTTTTTT
V: TRBV5-8; J: TRBJ1-1; D: TRBD1; size: .; CDR3: CASSLDDRGIEAFF; DNA: TGTGCCAGCAGCTTGGACGACAGGGGAATTGAAGCTTTCTTT
V: TRBV5-4; J: TRBJ1-3; D: .; size: .; CDR3: CASSLMGGRSSGNTIYF; DNA: TGTGCCAGCAGCTTGATGGGAGGCCGAAGCTCTGGAAACACCATATATTTT
V: TRBV27; J: TRBJ2-7; D: TRBD2; size: .; CDR3: CASSPEWGRGQYF; DNA: TGTGCCAGCAGTCCCGAATGGGGGAGGGGGCAGTACTTC
V: TRBV4-2; J: TRBJ1-1; D: .; size: .; CDR3: CASSPEKRALNTEAFF; DNA: TGTGCCAGCAGCCCCGAGAAGCGGGCTCTTAACACTGAAGCTTTCTTT
V: TRBV10-3; J: TRBJ1-1; D: .; size: .; CDR3: CAISEPLGGLNTEAFF; DNA: TGTGCCATCAGTGAGCCTCTCGGGGGGTTGAACACTGAAGCTTTCTTT
V: TRBV6-5; J: TRBJ1-3; D: .; size: few; CDR3: CASSPPGSGNTIYF; DNA: TGTGCCAGCAGCCCTCCCGGGTCTGGAAACACCATATATTTT
V: TRBV7-3; J: TRBJ1-1; D: .; size: .; CDR3: CASSLAGMGTEAFF; DNA: TGTGCCAGCAGCTTAGCAGGGATGGGGACTGAAGCTTTCTTT
V: TRBV5-1; J: TRBJ2-2; D: .; size: .; CDR3: CASSLTANTGELFF; DNA: TGCGCCAGCAGCCTGACAGCAAACACCGGGGAGCTGTTTTTT
V: TRBV4-1; J: TRBJ2-7; D: TRBD2; size: .; CDR3: CASSQTPTGRDEQYF; DNA: TGCGCCAGCAGCCAAACACCCACGGGGAGGGACGAGCAGTACTTC
V: TRBV7-2; J: TRBJ2-1; D: TRBD2; size: .; CDR3: CASSDSGTVSNEQFF; DNA: TGTGCCAGCAGCGATAGCGGGACTGTCTCCAATGAGCAGTTCTTC
V: TRBV7-9; J: TRBJ2-7; D: TRBD2; size: .; CDR3: CASSLVVSGRVEQYF; DNA: TGTGCCAGCAGCTTAGTGGTCAGCGGGAGGGTGGAGCAGTACTTC
V: TRBV7-9; J: TRBJ2-7; D: TRBD1; size: .; CDR3: CASSLGDPGQGRYEQYF; DNA: TGTGCCAGCAGCTTAGGGGACCCGGGACAGGGGAGGTACGAGCAGTACTTC
V: TRBV5-4; J: TRBJ2-3; D: TRBD2; size: .; CDR3: CASSSRTSGALTDTQYF; DNA: TGTGCCAGCAGCTCTCGGACTAGCGGGGCCCTCACAGATACGCAGTATTTT
V: TRBV4-3; J: TRBJ2-7; D: TRBD1; size: .; CDR3: CASSLTGGAGQYF; DNA: TGCGCCAGCAGCCTCACAGGGGGCGCAGGGCAGTACTTC
V: TRBV5-1; J: TRBJ1-3; D: .; size: .; CDR3: CASSRHYRDGNTIYF; DNA: TGCGCCAGCAGCCGCCATTACAGGGATGGAAACACCATATATTTT
V: TRBV29-1; J: TRBJ2-1; D: TRBD2; size: .; CDR3: CSAVAGQGYNEQFF; DNA: TGCAGCGCAGTAGCGGGACAAGGTTACAATGAGCAGTTCTTC
V: TRBV19; J: TRBJ1-1; D: .; size: .; CDR3: CATRRQEHSTEAFF; DNA: TGTGCCACCCGCAGACAGGAGCATTCTACTGAAGCTTTCTTT
V: TRBV5-1; J: TRBJ2-2; D: .; size: few; CDR3: CASSFGLISGELFF; DNA: TGCGCCAGCAGCTTCGGACTTATTAGCGGGGAGCTGTTTTTT
V: TRBV28; J: TRBJ1-6; D: TRBD1; size: .; CDR3: CASSFPDRVGSPLHF; DNA: TGTGCCAGCAGTTTCCCCGACAGGGTGGGCTCACCCCTCCACTTT
V: TRBV19; J: TRBJ1-5; D: .; size: .; CDR3: CASSGSIGPQHF; DNA: TGTGCCAGTAGTGGGAGTATTGGGCCCCAGCATTTT
V: TRBV2; J: TRBJ1-4; D: TRBD1; size: .; CDR3: CASLGAGGGKLFF; DNA: TGTGCCAGCTTGGGTGCAGGGGGCGGAAAACTGTTTTTT
V: TRBV5-1; J: TRBJ1-2; D: .; size: .; CDR3: CASSHGLTYGYTF; DNA: TGCGCCAGCAGCCACGGACTCACGTATGGCTACACCTTC
V: TRBV6-5; J: TRBJ2-1; D: .; size: few; CDR3: CASTKLGAGVDEQFF; DNA: TGTGCCAGCACCAAGTTGGGGGCTGGAGTCGATGAGCAGTTCTTC
V: TRBV19; J: TRBJ1-4; D: .; size: once; CDR3: CASSILSQGEKLFF; DNA: TGTGCCAGTAGTATCCTCTCACAGGGTGAAAAACTGTTTTTT
V: TRBV19; J: TRBJ2-7; D: TRBD1; size: .; CDR3: CASSIDLWTGGYEQYF; DNA: TGTGCCAGTAGTATAGATCTTTGGACAGGGGGCTACGAGCAGTACTTC
V: TRBV5-1; J: TRBJ2-7; D: TRBD1; size: .; CDR3: CASSLALGTGSDEQYF; DNA: TGCGCCAGCAGCTTGGCCCTCGGGACAGGGTCGGACGAGCAGTACTTC
V: TRBV6-5; J: TRBJ2-7; D: .; size: .; CDR3: CASSYSGTSVTYEQYF; DNA: TGTGCCAGCAGTTACTCAGGGACATCTGTTACCTACGAGCAGTACTTC
V: TRBV15; J: TRBJ1-1; D: .; size: few; CDR3: CATSRGTGVGTEAFF; DNA: TGTGCCACCAGCAGAGGAACGGGAGTAGGCACTGAAGCTTTCTTT
V: TRBV30; J: TRBJ1-4; D: .; size: .; CDR3: CAWSAGWDATNEKLFF; DNA: TGTGCCTGGAGTGCAGGGTGGGATGCAACTAATGAAAAACTGTTTTTT
V: TRBV19; J: TRBJ2-2; D: TRBD2; size: .; CDR3: CASRGLAGRGNTGELFF; DNA: TGTGCCAGTAGGGGACTAGCGGGACGGGGGAACACCGGGGAGCTGTTTTTT
V: TRBV29-1; J: TRBJ1-1; D: .; size: .; CDR3: CSVDWGGGAEAFF; DNA: TGCAGCGTTGATTGGGGGGGAGGCGCTGAAGCTTTCTTT
V: TRBV18; J: TRBJ1-1; D: TRBD1; size: .; CDR3: CASSPPGGKDTEAFF; DNA: TGTGCCAGCTCACCGCCAGGGGGGAAGGACACTGAAGCTTTCTTT
V: TRBV10-3; J: TRBJ1-1; D: TRBD1; size: once; CDR3: CAISESDAGGTEAFF; DNA: TGTGCCATCAGTGAGTCAGATGCAGGGGGGACTGAAGCTTTCTTT